This TCR beta chain is drawn from a study of blood T cell repertoires in COVID-19. Study information: The analysed material was cDNA or gDNA that came from T cells, B-cell-depleted T cells, or PBMCs.

Repertoires were generated with immunoSEQ multiplex PCR, while TCRdb's copy carries only in-frame clones and drops some. The table shows over 95,000 clones, with 79% occurring only once. The V gene's germline CDR1 is SGHTA and CDR2 FQGTGA. V was clipped by 6 bases and J by 0 bases, with 12 bases between them. CDR3 length: 15 residues. A few counts support this clone. The gene calls are TRBV7-3 and TRBJ2-1, with D hard to call. This receptor was identified in an elderly woman with active or convalescent COVID-19. The sample taken for sequencing was peripheral blood. The chain's CDR3 is CASRESPGSYNEQFF. The DNA for the CDR3 is TGTGCCAGCAGAGAGAGCCCCGGCTCCTACAATGAGCAGTTCTTC.